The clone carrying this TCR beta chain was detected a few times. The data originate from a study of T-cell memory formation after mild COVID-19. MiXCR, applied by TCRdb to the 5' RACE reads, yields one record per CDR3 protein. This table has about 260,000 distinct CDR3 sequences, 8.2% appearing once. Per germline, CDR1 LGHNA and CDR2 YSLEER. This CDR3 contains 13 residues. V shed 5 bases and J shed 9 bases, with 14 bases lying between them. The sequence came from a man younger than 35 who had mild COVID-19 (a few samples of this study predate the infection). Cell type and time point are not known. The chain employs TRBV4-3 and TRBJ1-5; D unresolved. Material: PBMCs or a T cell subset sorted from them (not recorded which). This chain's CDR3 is CASSYDSSRPQHF. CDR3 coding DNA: TGCGCCAGCAGCTACGACTCGTCACGGCCCCAGCATTTT.